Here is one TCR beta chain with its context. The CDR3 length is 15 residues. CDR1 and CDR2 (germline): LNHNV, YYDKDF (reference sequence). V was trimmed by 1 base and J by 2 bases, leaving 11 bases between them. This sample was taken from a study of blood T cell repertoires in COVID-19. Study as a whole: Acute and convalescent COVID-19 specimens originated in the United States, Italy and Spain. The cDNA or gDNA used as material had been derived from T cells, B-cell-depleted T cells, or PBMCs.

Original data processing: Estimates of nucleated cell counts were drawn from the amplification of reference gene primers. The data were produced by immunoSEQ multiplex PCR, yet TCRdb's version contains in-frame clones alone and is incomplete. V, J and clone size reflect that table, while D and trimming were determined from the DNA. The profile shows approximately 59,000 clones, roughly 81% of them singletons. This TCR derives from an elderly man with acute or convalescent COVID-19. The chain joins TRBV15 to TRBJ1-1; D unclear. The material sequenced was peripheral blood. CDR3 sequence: CATSRVAGGNTEAFF. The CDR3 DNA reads TGTGCCACCAGCAGAGTCGCGGGAGGTAACACTGAAGCTTTCTTT.